The present entry profiles one TCR beta chain with its context. Antigen unknown. These data come from a study of cytomegalovirus exposure and HLA in healthy donors. At the level of the study: Tens of millions of unique TCRs, all from HLA-typed donors, were included in an early release of the data. Notes on the study in general: Accurate prediction of most subjects' HLA-A and HLA-B alleles from TCR beta sequences was reported. Highly shared variants forming one cluster were likely a sequencing artifact. As a later analysis revealed, the rate of TCR association differed by HLA locus, with DRB1 most and HLA-C fewest.

PCR employed 60 Vbeta and 13 Jbeta primers. TCRdb's copy holds only in-frame clones and misses some; the assay was immunoSEQ multiplex PCR. Of around 140,000 clones listed, 75% to 80% are singletons. Germline assignment: CDR1 ENHRY and CDR2 SYGVKD. CDR3 length: 14 amino acids. V shed 2 bases and J shed 1 base, with 8 bases lying between them. The chain carries TRBV10-3 and TRBJ1-2; D uncertain. The sample comprised PBMCs. The origin of this receptor is a woman aged 55-70 years in good health and CMV-seronegative. CDR3 residues: CAISEREINYGYTF. In DNA, the CDR3 is TGTGCCATCAGTGAGAGAGAAATTAACTATGGCTACACCTTC.